The clone carrying this TCR beta chain was counted between two and nine times. Its antigen is not identified. The investigators amplified TCR beta CDR3 regions from RNA transcripts. A set of HTBI primers served as the primers for a first-round RT-PCR of the TCR CDR3. Via MiXCR, TCRdb re-called the multiplex PCR reads, giving one row per CDR3 protein. In the table there are 600,000 to 700,000 distinct CDR3 sequences, roughly 14% of which are singletons. This record belongs to a study of T cells in Graves' hyperthyroidism and ophthalmopathy. Study findings and constraints: The model identified upcoming ophthalmopathy a median approximately six months ahead of onset.

The sample was blood. This sequence originates from a middle-aged woman with Graves' ophthalmopathy.

The CDR3 loop reads CASSFGSSGVYTGELFF. In DNA form, the CDR3 reads TGTGCCAGCAGTTTCGGGTCTTCGGGAGTTTACACCGGGGAGCTGTTTTTT. The V gene is TRBV12-3 or TRBV12-4, the J gene TRBJ2-2; weak D call: TRBD2 (6 bases). This CDR3 has 17 amino acids. V shed 3 bases and J shed 3 bases, with 17 bases lying between them.